The rows below give T cell receptor beta chains drawn from one sample of a study. From the RT-PCR reads, TCRdb called clonotypes with MiXCR, one entry per CDR3 protein. Of 650,000 to 800,000 distinct CDR3 sequences listed, approximately 15% were seen once; the top ten hold 3.6%. The material sequenced was memory CD4+ T cells from blood. These receptors all stem from a female donor in good health, serving as a healthy control. CDR3s include the opening cysteine and the closing phenylalanine or tryptophan. Each record gives: V gene, J gene, D gene, clone size, CDR3 protein, CDR3 DNA. A D gene is named only where the DNA matches it firmly. Expanded clones get a size class; other rows say once, few or many, or leave the size out.

v_call: TRBV29-1; j_call: TRBJ1-2; d_call: TRBD1; clone_size: many; cdr3_aa: CSATGGAGYGYTF; cdr3_nt: TGCAGCGCGACAGGGGGCGCGGGGTATGGCTACACCTTC
v_call: TRBV19; j_call: TRBJ1-1; d_call: TRBD1; clone_size: few; cdr3_aa: CATQGQYTEAFF; cdr3_nt: TGTGCCACTCAGGGACAGTACACTGAAGCTTTCTTT
v_call: TRBV7-2; j_call: TRBJ2-1; d_call: NA; clone_size: many; cdr3_aa: CASSPPPGGYNEQFF; cdr3_nt: TGTGCCAGCAGCCCCCCACCTGGGGGCTACAATGAGCAGTTCTTC
v_call: TRBV5-4; j_call: TRBJ2-1; d_call: TRBD2; clone_size: few; cdr3_aa: CASSFSSGRMVF; cdr3_nt: TGTGCCAGCAGCTTCTCCAGCGGGAGAATGGTCTTC
v_call: TRBV7-3; j_call: TRBJ2-1; d_call: NA; clone_size: NA; cdr3_aa: CASSPFGSAGSSYNEQFF; cdr3_nt: TGTGCCAGCAGCCCCTTTGGTTCTGCGGGCAGCTCCTACAATGAGCAGTTCTTC
v_call: TRBV20-1; j_call: TRBJ2-7; d_call: TRBD1; clone_size: few; cdr3_aa: CSAQDRTYEQYF; cdr3_nt: TGCAGTGCCCAGGACAGGACCTACGAGCAGTACTTC
v_call: TRBV20-1; j_call: TRBJ2-7; d_call: NA; clone_size: few; cdr3_aa: CSARDGTFYEQYF; cdr3_nt: TGCAGTGCTAGAGATGGTACCTTCTACGAGCAGTACTTC
v_call: TRBV7-2; j_call: TRBJ2-5; d_call: NA; clone_size: many; cdr3_aa: CASSYGRQETQYF; cdr3_nt: TGTGCCAGCAGCTACGGACGGCAAGAGACCCAGTACTTC
v_call: TRBV28; j_call: TRBJ2-1; d_call: TRBD1; clone_size: NA; cdr3_aa: CASSLYAGQGTYNEQFF; cdr3_nt: TGTGCCAGCAGTTTATACGCGGGACAGGGTACCTACAATGAGCAGTTCTTC
v_call: TRBV6-4; j_call: TRBJ2-1; d_call: NA; clone_size: many; cdr3_aa: CASSETGMGNEQFF; cdr3_nt: TGTGCCAGCAGTGAAACGGGGATGGGGAATGAGCAGTTCTTC
v_call: TRBV20-1; j_call: TRBJ2-7; d_call: TRBD1; clone_size: few; cdr3_aa: CSANRGTGHNEQYF; cdr3_nt: TGCAGTGCAAACAGAGGGACAGGGCACAACGAGCAGTACTTC
v_call: TRBV9; j_call: TRBJ2-1; d_call: NA; clone_size: few; cdr3_aa: CASSVQGSGGNNEQFF; cdr3_nt: TGTGCCAGCAGCGTACAAGGTTCAGGGGGGAACAATGAGCAGTTCTTC
v_call: TRBV20-1; j_call: TRBJ1-1; d_call: NA; clone_size: once; cdr3_aa: CSAMGAKTTEAFF; cdr3_nt: TGCAGTGCTATGGGGGCAAAGACCACTGAAGCTTTCTTT
v_call: TRBV6-5; j_call: TRBJ1-1; d_call: NA; clone_size: many; cdr3_aa: CASSSIVNTEAFF; cdr3_nt: TGTGCCAGCAGTTCTATAGTGAACACTGAAGCTTTCTTT
v_call: TRBV28; j_call: TRBJ2-6; d_call: NA; clone_size: NA; cdr3_aa: CASSLAVGGNVLTF; cdr3_nt: TGTGCCAGCAGTTTGGCCGTCGGGGGCAACGTCCTGACTTTC
v_call: TRBV27; j_call: TRBJ2-5; d_call: TRBD2; clone_size: many; cdr3_aa: CASSSPGTSETQYF; cdr3_nt: TGTGCCAGCAGTTCGCCCGGGACTAGCGAGACCCAGTACTTC
v_call: TRBV18; j_call: TRBJ1-5; d_call: TRBD1; clone_size: NA; cdr3_aa: CASSSGTVANQPQHF; cdr3_nt: TGTGCCAGCTCATCCGGGACAGTAGCCAATCAGCCCCAGCATTTT
v_call: TRBV7-2; j_call: TRBJ1-3; d_call: NA; clone_size: few; cdr3_aa: CASSLGLTVTGTIYF; cdr3_nt: TGTGCCAGCAGCTTAGGGCTGACAGTCACGGGAACCATATATTTT
v_call: TRBV27; j_call: TRBJ2-7; d_call: TRBD2; clone_size: many; cdr3_aa: CASSTIAGVTYEQYF; cdr3_nt: TGTGCCAGCAGTACCATAGCGGGAGTCACGTACGAGCAGTACTTC
v_call: TRBV9; j_call: TRBJ2-1; d_call: NA; clone_size: NA; cdr3_aa: CASSVDTGSRDEQFF; cdr3_nt: TGTGCCAGCAGCGTAGATACAGGGTCTAGAGATGAGCAGTTCTTC
v_call: TRBV6-5; j_call: TRBJ2-7; d_call: NA; clone_size: many; cdr3_aa: CASSYSSPSEFGATSYEQYF; cdr3_nt: TGTGCCAGCAGTTACTCAAGCCCCTCAGAATTCGGGGCCACCTCCTACGAGCAGTACTTC
v_call: TRBV20-1; j_call: TRBJ2-7; d_call: NA; clone_size: many; cdr3_aa: CSGGSADSLYEQYF; cdr3_nt: TGCAGTGGAGGAAGTGCAGACTCCCTCTACGAGCAGTACTTC
v_call: TRBV29-1; j_call: TRBJ2-3; d_call: NA; clone_size: few; cdr3_aa: CSVEGGGLLGDTDTQYF; cdr3_nt: TGCAGCGTTGAAGGAGGGGGACTATTGGGGGACACAGATACGCAGTATTTT
v_call: TRBV20-1; j_call: TRBJ2-3; d_call: NA; clone_size: NA; cdr3_aa: CSATPPGDRTDTQYF; cdr3_nt: TGCAGTGCTACCCCCCCAGGGGACCGTACAGATACGCAGTATTTT
v_call: TRBV4-2; j_call: TRBJ2-3; d_call: TRBD2; clone_size: few; cdr3_aa: CASSQGRGVDSATDTQYF; cdr3_nt: TGTGCCAGCAGCCAGGGGCGGGGGGTCGACAGCGCCACAGATACGCAGTATTTT
v_call: TRBV7-9; j_call: TRBJ2-3; d_call: NA; clone_size: NA; cdr3_aa: CASSLALGPETGSTQYF; cdr3_nt: TGTGCCAGCAGCTTAGCGCTGGGGCCCGAAACCGGCAGTACGCAGTATTTT
v_call: TRBV6-5; j_call: TRBJ1-1; d_call: TRBD1; clone_size: many; cdr3_aa: CASAQGARTEAFF; cdr3_nt: TGTGCCTCCGCTCAGGGGGCGCGCACTGAAGCTTTCTTT
v_call: TRBV18; j_call: TRBJ1-4; d_call: NA; clone_size: few; cdr3_aa: CASSPQRTGTPDEKLFF; cdr3_nt: TGTGCCAGCTCACCCCAAAGGACCGGGACACCGGATGAAAAACTGTTTTTT
v_call: TRBV12-3/TRBV12-4; j_call: TRBJ2-7; d_call: NA; clone_size: NA; cdr3_aa: CASRGRMTYEQYF; cdr3_nt: TGTGCCAGCAGGGGCAGGATGACCTACGAGCAGTACTTC
v_call: TRBV5-1; j_call: TRBJ1-6; d_call: NA; clone_size: few; cdr3_aa: CASSRGGGDSPLHF; cdr3_nt: TGCGCCAGCAGCCGGGGAGGCGGGGATTCACCCCTCCACTTT
v_call: TRBV18; j_call: TRBJ1-1; d_call: TRBD1; clone_size: NA; cdr3_aa: CASSRDREAEAFF; cdr3_nt: TGTGCCAGCTCACGGGACAGGGAAGCTGAAGCTTTCTTT
v_call: TRBV20-1; j_call: TRBJ2-2; d_call: NA; clone_size: NA; cdr3_aa: CSAPNRVGIGELFF; cdr3_nt: TGCAGTGCTCCGAACAGGGTTGGGATCGGGGAGCTGTTTTTT
v_call: TRBV7-2; j_call: TRBJ2-7; d_call: NA; clone_size: NA; cdr3_aa: CASSFRTGGLYEQYF; cdr3_nt: TGTGCCAGCAGCTTTCGGACAGGAGGGCTCTACGAGCAGTACTTC
v_call: TRBV7-9; j_call: TRBJ2-1; d_call: TRBD2; clone_size: few; cdr3_aa: CASSPGGRIPNEQFF; cdr3_nt: TGTGCCAGCAGCCCGGGCGGGAGAATACCCAATGAGCAGTTCTTC
v_call: TRBV7-6; j_call: TRBJ2-5; d_call: NA; clone_size: NA; cdr3_aa: CASSLGSISSPPAKETQYF; cdr3_nt: TGTGCCAGCAGCTTAGGTAGTATTAGCTCCCCCCCGGCCAAAGAGACCCAGTACTTC
v_call: TRBV3-1; j_call: TRBJ2-1; d_call: TRBD2; clone_size: NA; cdr3_aa: CASSQTGTSGRNEQFF; cdr3_nt: TGTGCCAGCAGCCAAACCGGGACTAGCGGGAGGAATGAGCAGTTCTTC
v_call: TRBV27; j_call: TRBJ2-7; d_call: NA; clone_size: NA; cdr3_aa: CASRRLAKYEQYF; cdr3_nt: TGTGCCAGCAGGAGACTCGCTAAGTACGAGCAGTACTTC
v_call: TRBV7-2; j_call: TRBJ1-2; d_call: NA; clone_size: few; cdr3_aa: CASRYSTGMAGYTF; cdr3_nt: TGTGCCAGCAGATACAGTACAGGGATGGCTGGCTACACCTTC
v_call: TRBV6-5; j_call: TRBJ2-2; d_call: TRBD1; clone_size: NA; cdr3_aa: CASSSGGATSTGELFF; cdr3_nt: TGTGCCAGCAGCTCAGGGGGCGCGACGTCGACCGGGGAGCTGTTTTTT
v_call: TRBV11-2; j_call: TRBJ2-1; d_call: TRBD2; clone_size: many; cdr3_aa: CASSLGLALDNEQFF; cdr3_nt: TGTGCCAGCAGCTTAGGACTAGCGCTAGACAATGAGCAGTTCTTC
v_call: TRBV12-3/TRBV12-4; j_call: TRBJ2-3; d_call: TRBD1; clone_size: few; cdr3_aa: CASSQKTGGLTDTQYF; cdr3_nt: TGTGCCAGCAGTCAAAAGACAGGGGGCCTCACAGATACGCAGTATTTT
v_call: TRBV5-1; j_call: TRBJ1-1; d_call: TRBD1; clone_size: few; cdr3_aa: CASSAGTGATEAFF; cdr3_nt: TGCGCCAGCAGCGCCGGGACAGGGGCTACTGAAGCTTTCTTT
v_call: TRBV20-1; j_call: TRBJ1-5; d_call: TRBD1; clone_size: few; cdr3_aa: CSAKGRDRVGSNQPQHF; cdr3_nt: TGCAGTGCCAAAGGCCGGGACAGGGTGGGCAGCAATCAGCCCCAGCATTTT
v_call: TRBV7-3; j_call: TRBJ2-5; d_call: NA; clone_size: few; cdr3_aa: CASSPHSGSGQETQYF; cdr3_nt: TGTGCCAGCAGCCCGCACTCGGGGAGCGGCCAAGAGACCCAGTACTTC
v_call: TRBV9; j_call: TRBJ2-5; d_call: TRBD2; clone_size: few; cdr3_aa: CASSVGAGGSQETQYF; cdr3_nt: TGTGCCAGCAGCGTAGGGGCGGGGGGTAGCCAAGAGACCCAGTACTTC
v_call: TRBV12-3/TRBV12-4; j_call: TRBJ2-2; d_call: TRBD2; clone_size: many; cdr3_aa: CASNSWGPQREGRTGELFF; cdr3_nt: TGTGCCAGCAATAGTTGGGGACCTCAGCGGGAGGGCCGGACCGGGGAGCTGTTTTTT
v_call: TRBV4-1; j_call: TRBJ1-4; d_call: TRBD1; clone_size: NA; cdr3_aa: CASNSRGTNEKLFF; cdr3_nt: TGCGCCAGCAACTCCAGGGGGACTAATGAAAAACTGTTTTTT
v_call: TRBV20-1; j_call: TRBJ2-3; d_call: NA; clone_size: NA; cdr3_aa: CSANPMPPGADTQYF; cdr3_nt: TGCAGTGCCAACCCTATGCCTCCAGGCGCAGATACGCAGTATTTT
v_call: TRBV7-2; j_call: TRBJ1-2; d_call: NA; clone_size: many; cdr3_aa: CASSLETGGGYTF; cdr3_nt: TGTGCCAGCAGCTTAGAGACAGGTGGTGGCTACACCTTC
v_call: TRBV5-1; j_call: TRBJ2-1; d_call: TRBD2; clone_size: many; cdr3_aa: CASSFSATSGLSYNEQFF; cdr3_nt: TGCGCCAGCAGCTTTTCCGCGACTAGCGGGCTCTCCTACAATGAGCAGTTCTTC
v_call: TRBV7-2; j_call: TRBJ2-6; d_call: NA; clone_size: many; cdr3_aa: CASQFSGANVLTF; cdr3_nt: TGTGCCAGCCAATTCTCTGGGGCCAACGTCCTGACTTTC
v_call: TRBV10-2; j_call: TRBJ1-4; d_call: NA; clone_size: NA; cdr3_aa: CASSELGEKLFF; cdr3_nt: TGCGCCAGCAGTGAGCTGGGTGAAAAACTGTTTTTT
v_call: TRBV25-1; j_call: TRBJ2-5; d_call: TRBD2; clone_size: NA; cdr3_aa: CASRGAGTSGSLETQYF; cdr3_nt: TGTGCCAGCAGAGGGGCCGGGACTAGCGGGAGCCTGGAGACCCAGTACTTC
v_call: TRBV7-8; j_call: TRBJ1-1; d_call: NA; clone_size: NA; cdr3_aa: CASSSFTGEGTEAFF; cdr3_nt: TGTGCCAGCAGCTCGTTCACGGGAGAGGGTACTGAAGCTTTCTTT
v_call: TRBV28; j_call: TRBJ2-5; d_call: TRBD2; clone_size: few; cdr3_aa: CASSSYAAGGQETQYF; cdr3_nt: TGTGCCAGCAGTTCTTATGCGGCGGGGGGACAAGAGACCCAGTACTTC